The clone carrying this TCR beta chain has a count of ten or more. These data are taken from a study of T-cell memory formation after mild COVID-19. Trimming left V 6 bases short and J 3 bases short, with 14 bases between. From germline, CDR1 is SGHRS and CDR2 YFSETQ. This CDR3 is 14 amino acids long. One entry per CDR3 protein results from TCRdb running MiXCR on the 5' RACE reads. The sample includes 270,000 or so distinct CDR3 sequences, around 17% of them seen just once. This clonotype was sampled from a man between 18 and 29 years old who had mild COVID-19 (a few samples of this study predate the infection). Cell type and time point are not known. The chain carries TRBV5-1 and TRBJ2-3; perhaps D is TRBD1 or TRBD2 (5 bases each). Source material: PBMCs or a T cell subset sorted from them (not recorded which). Here the CDR3 reads CASNTGTGTDTQYF. CDR3 nucleotide sequence: TGCGCCAGCAATACGGGGACGGGGACAGATACGCAGTATTTT.